This TCR beta chain was recorded in a study of blood T cell repertoires in COVID-19. After removal of 3 bases from V and 1 base from J, the junction contained 8 bases not matched to a gene. Per germline, CDR1 GTSNPN and CDR2 SVGIG (reference sequence). CDR3 length: 15 amino acids. Repertoires were generated with immunoSEQ multiplex PCR, while TCRdb's copy carries only in-frame clones and drops some. Of 80,000 to 95,000 clones listed, roughly 87% are singletons. The chain is built from TRBV30 and TRBJ2-5, with TRBD2 matching 7 bases. Sequences were obtained from peripheral blood. This TCR was sampled from a woman aged 50 to 65 with active or convalescent COVID-19. CDR3 in amino acids: CAWSSGREIQETQYF. DNA for the CDR3: TGTGCCTGGAGCTCGGGGAGGGAGATCCAAGAGACCCAGTACTTC.